What follows are 20 T cell receptor beta chains derived from one specimen sequenced in a study of cytomegalovirus exposure and HLA in healthy donors. PCR was performed using 60 Vbeta and 13 Jbeta primers. The data were produced by immunoSEQ multiplex PCR, yet TCRdb's version contains in-frame clones alone and is incomplete. The sample has 95,000 to 150,000 clones; about 85% are singletons. Sequencing input: PBMCs. All receptors come from a man aged 50 to 60 in good health and CMV-seronegative.

In its sample, this clone was seen once. The V and J genes are TRBV13 and TRBJ1-2, with 8 bases that match TRBD1. The CDR3 length is 13 residues. With 4 bases clipped from V and 5 bases from J, the junction kept 3 bases outside the gene matches. CDR1 and CDR2 from the germline V gene are PRHDT and FYEKMQ (reference sequence). In nucleotides, the CDR3 is TGTGCCAGCAGCTCGGACAGGGCTTATGGCTACACCTTC. Encoded protein: CASSSDRAYGYTF.

The rearrangement links TRBV18 to TRBJ2-7; TRBD1 might be the D (5 bases). The CDR3 is made up of 12 amino acids. V dropped 3 bases and J dropped 6 bases, with 9 bases sitting between them. Germline CDR1 KGHSH, CDR2 LQKENI. CDR3 sequence: CASSPARGEQYF. The DNA for the CDR3 is TGTGCCAGCTCACCTGCTAGGGGCGAGCAGTACTTC.

The chain uses TRBV7-9 and TRBJ1-1, with 8 nucleotides matching TRBD1. Germline-derived CDR1 and CDR2 are SEHNR and FQNEAQ (reference sequence). CDR3 length: 15 residues. The trim removed 2 bases at V and 0 bases at J, leaving 2 bases unmatched. CDR3 amino acids: CASSLQGAMNTEAFF. The CDR3 region has the DNA TGTGCCAGCAGCTTACAGGGGGCAATGAACACTGAAGCTTTCTTT.

The chain recombines TRBV25-1 with TRBJ1-1; TRBD1 matches 9 bases. Germline V CDR1 and CDR2: MGHDK, SYGVNS. V dropped 7 bases and J dropped 4; count of bases not matched to a gene: 4. The CDR3 loop spans 13 amino acids. The CDR3 loop is CASTKTGGTEAFF. CDR3 nucleotides: TGTGCCAGCACAAAGACAGGGGGCACTGAAGCTTTCTTT. Full variable domain (remainder filled in from reference TRBV25-1 and TRBJ1-1): EADIYQTPRYLVIGTGKKITLECSQTMGHDKMYWYQQDPGMELHLIHYSYGVNSTEKGDLSSESTVSRIRTEHFPLTLESARPSHTSQYLCASTKTGGTEAFFGQGTRLTVV.

The J gene is TRBJ2-3, the V gene TRBV4-2, with unresolved D. Germline assignment: CDR1 LGHNA and CDR2 YNFKEQ. There are 14 residues in the CDR3. The V end was cut by 1 base, the J end by 4 bases, with 9 bases between. The chain's CDR3 is CASSQAGGADTQYF. As DNA, the CDR3 is TGTGCCAGCAGCCAAGCGGGTGGCGCAGATACGCAGTATTTT.

The chain is built from TRBV5-4 and TRBJ2-7, with 14 bases aligning to TRBD2. This CDR3 is 18 amino acids long. Germline V lookup: CDR1 SGHNT, CDR2 YYREEE (reference sequence). The J segment lost 0 bases and the V segment lost 4 bases, leaving 9 bases of the junction unmatched. The CDR3 here is CASSPGTSGRGISYEQYF. CDR3 DNA sequence: TGTGCCAGCAGCCCCGGGACTAGCGGGAGAGGAATCTCCTACGAGCAGTACTTC.

This rearrangement joins TRBV6-4 to TRBJ2-3; 7 bases agree with TRBD2. V dropped 4 bases and J dropped 2; count of bases not matched to a gene: 3. The CDR3 has 14 amino acids. CDR1 and CDR2 (germline): MRHNA, SNTAGT. The CDR3 DNA is TGTGCCAGCAGTGTCCGGGGGGACACAGATACGCAGTATTTT. It is translated as CASSVRGDTDTQYF.

CDR3 DNA sequence: TGTGCCAGCAGCTTATTGGACAGGGCTTCCTACGAGCAGTACTTC. Translated, it gives CASSLLDRASYEQYF. The rearrangement joins TRBV5-6 to TRBJ2-7, with 8 bases aligning to TRBD1. The J segment lost 1 base and the V segment lost 2 bases, leaving 5 bases of the junction unmatched. Germline V gene sequence: CDR1 SGHDT, CDR2 YYEEEE. CDR3 length: 15 amino acids.

The chain combines TRBV12-5 with TRBJ2-7; D is possibly TRBD2 (7 bases). The V gene's germline CDR1 is LGHNT and CDR2 FRNRAP. This CDR3 region has 15 residues. V shed 6 bases and J shed 3 bases, with 18 bases lying between them. The DNA for the CDR3 is TGTGCTAGTGGCCCTTGGGAGGGGGGACTCTACGAGCAGTACTTC. The encoded protein is CASGPWEGGLYEQYF.

This clone has just a few counts. V and J are TRBV10-3 and TRBJ2-3, with 10 bases aligning to TRBD2. Unmatched junction bases numbered 7, after V lost 6 bases and J lost 4 bases. The CDR3 has 15 residues. Looked up from germline, CDR1 is ENHRY and CDR2 is SYGVKD. CDR3 in amino acids: CAIRSSSGSPDTQYF. CDR3 coding DNA: TGTGCCATCAGATCTTCTAGCGGGAGTCCAGATACGCAGTATTTT.

V gene TRBV7-9 combines with J gene TRBJ1-1; unclear D gene. This CDR3 has 13 residues. The V end lost 6 bases, the J end lost 3 bases, and 11 bases lay between the germline ends. The germline gives CDR1 SEHNR, CDR2 FQNEAQ (reference sequence). In nucleotides, the CDR3 is TGTGCCAGCAGAGAAACAGTAGACACTGAAGCTTTCTTT. It encodes CASRETVDTEAFF.

V and J are TRBV28 and TRBJ1-6; D gene uncertain. Between the trimmed V and J ends, which lost 4 bases and 2 bases, there was a span of 15 bases. CDR1 and CDR2 (germline): MDHEN, SYDVKM. The CDR3 runs 17 residues. The CDR3 DNA sequence: TGTGCCAGCAGTTCCCCGACCCCAGGAACCTATAATTCACCCCTCCACTTT. This codes for CASSSPTPGTYNSPLHF.

V gene TRBV5-1 combines with J gene TRBJ2-5; unclear D gene. Trimming took off 2 bases at V and 5 bases at J, with 10 bases between the two ends. Germline lookup yields CDR1 SGHRS and CDR2 YFSETQ. CDR3 length: 13 residues. The CDR3 DNA reads as TGCGCCAGCAGCTTCTTAGAGGTCGAGACCCAGTACTTC. This sequence encodes CASSFLEVETQYF.

The chain employs TRBV7-2 and TRBJ1-4, with TRBD1 matching 8 bases. J was trimmed by 6 bases and V by 2 bases; bases with no gene match: 5. The CDR3 extends over 15 amino acids. CDR1 SGHTA and CDR2 FQGNSA come from the germline V gene. CDR3 bases: TGTGCCAGCAGCTTAAGCAGGGGGCCCGATGAAAAACTGTTTTTT. Protein sequence: CASSLSRGPDEKLFF.

The CDR3 sequence is CASSLRTGTGELFF. The DNA of the CDR3 is TGCGCCAGCAGCCTAAGGACAGGCACCGGGGAGCTGTTTTTT. The V and J genes are TRBV5-1 and TRBJ2-2; 7 nucleotides line up with TRBD1. The germline CDR1 and CDR2 sequences are SGHRS and YFSETQ. The CDR3 sequence is 14 residues long. Trimming cost V 4 bases and J 4 bases; bases outside gene matches: 4. Filled out from reference TRBV5-1 and TRBJ2-2, the complete variable domain reads KAGVTQTPRYLIKTRGQQVTLSCSPISGHRSVSWYQQTPGQGLQFLFEYFSETQRNKGNFPGRFSGRQFSNSRSEMNVSTLELGDSALYLCASSLRTGTGELFFGEGSRLTVL.

The genes are TRBV28 and TRBJ1-5; D is uncertain. The CDR3 loop spans 15 amino acids. Germline CDR1 is MDHEN and CDR2 is SYDVKM. Trimming shortened V by 2 bases and J by 2 bases, and 10 bases separated the two germline ends. DNA for the CDR3: TGTGCCAGCAGTTTACTGGGCACCCGCAATCAGCCCCAGCATTTT. It encodes CASSLLGTRNQPQHF.

The CDR3 protein is CASRGPNQPQHF. Here the CDR3 DNA reads TGTGCCAGCAGGGGCCCCAATCAGCCCCAGCATTTT. The rearrangement joins TRBV28 to TRBJ1-5; D not certain. CDR3 length: 12 residues. Germline V gene sequence: CDR1 MDHEN, CDR2 SYDVKM. Trimming cost V 6 bases and J 3 bases, with 6 bases left between them.

V usage is TRBV30 and J usage is TRBJ1-4, with a tentative D call TRBD1 (5 bases). The CDR3 loop spans 14 amino acids. CDR1 and CDR2 (germline): GTSNPN, SVGIG (reference sequence). Trimming left V 6 bases short and J 8 bases short, with 19 bases between. The CDR3 loop reads CACLPPGSWEKLFF. CDR3 sequence (DNA): TGTGCCTGCCTTCCCCCAGGGTCTTGGGAAAAACTGTTTTTT.

There are a few counts of this clone. V is TRBV11-3 and J is TRBJ1-5, with D possibly TRBD1 on 5 matching bases. The V end lost 4 bases, the J end lost 5 bases, and 12 bases lay between the germline ends. The CDR3 contains 14 residues. The germline CDR1 and CDR2 sequences are SGHNT and YENEEA. CDR3 amino acids: CASSSIQGDQPQHF. CDR3 DNA sequence: TGTGCCAGCAGCTCCATCCAGGGTGATCAGCCCCAGCATTTT.

This clone is a singleton in its sample. This chain connects TRBV27 to TRBJ2-6; D ambiguous. Germline V gene lookup returns CDR1 MNHEY and CDR2 SMNVEV (reference sequence). This CDR3 comprises 14 residues. V lost 5 bases to trimming and J lost 0 bases, with 5 bases between them. The CDR3 loop reads CASSQNSGANVLTF. The CDR3, as DNA: TGTGCCAGCAGTCAAAACTCTGGGGCCAACGTCCTGACTTTC. Based on the CDR3 plus reference TRBV27 and TRBJ2-6, the full variable domain is EAQVTQNPRYLITVTGKKLTVTCSQNMNHEYMSWYRQDPGLGLRQIYYSMNVEVTDKGDVPEGYKVSRKEKRNFPLILESPSPNQTSLYFCASSQNSGANVLTFGAGSRLTVL.